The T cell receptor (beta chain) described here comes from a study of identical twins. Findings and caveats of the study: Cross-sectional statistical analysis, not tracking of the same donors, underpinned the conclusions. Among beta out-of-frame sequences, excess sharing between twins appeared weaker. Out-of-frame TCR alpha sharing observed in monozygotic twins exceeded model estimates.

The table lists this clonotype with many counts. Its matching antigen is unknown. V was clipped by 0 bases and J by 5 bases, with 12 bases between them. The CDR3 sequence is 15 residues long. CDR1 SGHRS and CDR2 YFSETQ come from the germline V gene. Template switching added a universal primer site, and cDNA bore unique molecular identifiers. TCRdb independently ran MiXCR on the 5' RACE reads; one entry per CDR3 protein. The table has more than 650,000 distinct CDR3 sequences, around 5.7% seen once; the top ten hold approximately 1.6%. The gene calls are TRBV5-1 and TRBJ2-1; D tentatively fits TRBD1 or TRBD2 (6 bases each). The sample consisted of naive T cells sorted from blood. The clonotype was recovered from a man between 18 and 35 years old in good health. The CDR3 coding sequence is TGCGCCAGCAGCTTGGGCAGGGGAGGAAACAATGAGCAGTTCTTC. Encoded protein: CASSLGRGGNNEQFF.